These T cell receptor beta chains were read from a single sample in a study of PD-L1 blockade in urothelial cancer. Method: immunoSEQ multiplex PCR; TCRdb's copy keeps in-frame clones and lacks some. The sample includes 40,000 to 50,000 clones, around 86% seen only once; the top ten take 10%. Sequences were derived from PBMCs, sampled around atezolizumab (anti-PD-L1) treatment. The receptors stem from a man between 60 and 75 years old with urothelial cancer. Both conserved end residues are trimmed from each CDR3. Fields, in order: J gene, V gene, CDR3 length, CDR3 protein.

TRBJ1-5,TRBV18,12,ASSPPGPDQPQH
TRBJ2-7,TRBV11-2,10,ASSWPSVEQY
TRBJ1-5,TRBV7-8,12,ASSTRGGNQPQH
TRBJ2-3,TRBV7-2,11,ASSSVPGDTQY
TRBJ1-2,TRBV6-5,14,ASSYSSPGTGNGYT
TRBJ1-5,TRBV29-1,11,SAGQQGNQPQH
TRBJ2-3,TRBV10-1,12,ASSEGLAIDTQY
TRBJ1-4,TRBV28,11,ASRQGAIEKLF
TRBJ2-1,TRBV11-2,14,ASSLVLRGAYNEQF
TRBJ2-2,TRBV27,12,ASSKRGWTGELF
TRBJ2-2,TRBV18,12,ASSGQELTGELF
TRBJ1-1,TRBV7-9,9,ASSLERGAF
TRBJ1-1,TRBV6-6,11,ASTARGNTEAF
TRBJ1-2,TRBV5-5,11,ASSQGSFYGYT
TRBJ2-5,TRBV28,12,ASLEGTVQETQY
TRBJ1-1,TRBV12-5,12,ASGSGTGNTEAF
TRBJ2-7,TRBV4-1,14,ASSRRGLVAGVEQY
TRBJ2-7,TRBV5-1,14,ASSLNERGGLYEQY
TRBJ2-5,TRBV11-3,16,ASSLEMGPGRNQETQY
TRBJ1-1,TRBV7-9,12,ASSFGDRDTEAF
TRBJ1-2,TRBV28,12,ASSLVGARQGYT
TRBJ2-1,TRBV4-1,13,ASSRLAGGRNEQF
TRBJ2-7,TRBV19,12,ASSISQTGSEQY
TRBJ2-7,TRBV7-3,11,ASSAGVSHEQY
TRBJ2-5,TRBV5-1,12,ASSLTSGQETQY
TRBJ1-5,TRBV2,11,ASSSWGQQPQH
TRBJ2-3,TRBV6-5,11,ASIGTSTDTQY
TRBJ2-5,TRBV20-1,8,SVDLETQY
TRBJ1-2,TRBV27,12,ASGLTRGLNGYT
TRBJ2-2,TRBV9,11,ASSLGLNGELF
TRBJ2-3,TRBV7-3,13,ASSLGLGGADTQY
TRBJ2-6,TRBV10-2,15,ASSEGTNPSGANVLT
TRBJ2-3,TRBV2,14,ASSVLAGGPGDTQY
TRBJ1-2,TRBV4-1,11,ASSPQGLNGYT
TRBJ1-1,TRBV7-9,14,ASSFTQGRPNTEAF
TRBJ1-4,TRBV18,12,ASSPTGIGEKLF
TRBJ1-4,TRBV4-1,12,ASSQAIDSEKLF
TRBJ2-5,TRBV5-6,13,ASSFDMTRQETQY
TRBJ1-6,TRBV28,12,ASSLGTGNSPLH
TRBJ1-4,TRBV7-2,12,ASSPDRGSEKLF
TRBJ2-7,TRBV5-5,14,ASSTYRGRSSYEQY
TRBJ1-5,TRBV6-6,11,ATKQDGSQPQH
TRBJ2-6,TRBV11-3,17,ASSPRRSNRGLGANVLT
TRBJ1-1,TRBV6-5,13,ASTQGGQGSLGAF
TRBJ1-3,TRBV7-2,12,ASSLRRGGNTIY
TRBJ1-2,TRBV6-1,12,ASSEVTPGGGYT